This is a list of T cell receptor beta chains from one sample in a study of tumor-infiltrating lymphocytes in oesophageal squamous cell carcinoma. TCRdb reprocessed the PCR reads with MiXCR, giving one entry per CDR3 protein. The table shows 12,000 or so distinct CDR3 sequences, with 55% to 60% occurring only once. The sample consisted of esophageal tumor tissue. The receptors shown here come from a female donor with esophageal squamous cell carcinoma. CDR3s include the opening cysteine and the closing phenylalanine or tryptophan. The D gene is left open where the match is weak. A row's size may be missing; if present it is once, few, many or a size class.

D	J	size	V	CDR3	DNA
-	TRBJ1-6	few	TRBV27	CASSLARGDSPLHF	TGTGCCAGCAGTTTAGCCAGGGGAGACTCACCCCTCCACTTT
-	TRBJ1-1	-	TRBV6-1	CASRRLNTEAFF	TGTGCCAGCCGGCGTTTGAACACTGAAGCTTTCTTT
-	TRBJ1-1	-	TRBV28	CASSLSAGTMNTEAFF	TGTGCCAGCAGTTTATCGGCAGGAACCATGAACACTGAAGCTTTCTTT
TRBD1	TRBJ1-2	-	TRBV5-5	CASVSPRDRGAGGYTF	TGTGCCAGCGTCTCCCCGAGGGACAGGGGGGCTGGTGGCTACACCTTC
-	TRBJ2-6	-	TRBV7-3	CASSSQVNSGANVLTF	TGTGCCAGCAGCTCACAGGTTAACTCTGGGGCCAACGTCCTGACTTTC
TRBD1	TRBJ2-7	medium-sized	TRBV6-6	CASSYRRQGAYEQYF	TGTGCCAGCAGTTACCGTAGGCAGGGGGCCTACGAGCAGTACTTC
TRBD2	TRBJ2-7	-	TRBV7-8	CASSFLSGSLYEQYF	TGTGCCAGCAGCTTCCTTAGCGGGAGCCTTTACGAGCAGTACTTC
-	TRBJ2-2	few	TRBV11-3	CASSPHRDTGELFF	TGTGCCAGCAGCCCACATCGGGACACCGGGGAGCTGTTTTTT
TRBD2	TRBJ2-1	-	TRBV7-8	CASSLRTSGNNEQFF	TGTGCCAGCAGCTTAAGGACTAGCGGCAACAATGAGCAGTTCTTC
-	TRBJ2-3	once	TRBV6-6	CASSGQQITQYF	TGTGCCAGCAGTGGGCAGCAGATTACGCAGTATTTT
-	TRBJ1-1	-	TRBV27	CASRVQGFEGVEAFF	TGTGCCAGCAGGGTACAGGGATTCGAGGGGGTTGAAGCTTTCTTT
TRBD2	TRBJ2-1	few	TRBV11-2	CASSLYRLAGSSEAGEQFF	TGTGCCAGCAGCTTATACCGACTAGCGGGCTCATCGGAAGCAGGGGAGCAGTTCTTC
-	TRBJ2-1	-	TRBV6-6	CASSPPVGEQFF	TGTGCCAGCAGTCCCCCCGTGGGGGAGCAGTTCTTC
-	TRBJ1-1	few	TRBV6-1	CASSRNWDTEAFF	TGTGCCAGCAGTCGAAATTGGGACACTGAAGCTTTCTTT
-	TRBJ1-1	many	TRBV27	CASSHLGGEAFF	TGTGCCAGCAGCCATTTAGGCGGTGAAGCTTTCTTT
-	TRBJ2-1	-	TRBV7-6	CASSLAQGLVEYNEQFF	TGTGCCAGCAGCTTAGCTCAAGGGCTAGTGGAGTACAATGAGCAGTTCTTC
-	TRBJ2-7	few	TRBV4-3	CASSQVGRHSYEQYF	TGCGCCAGCAGCCAAGTCGGGCGGCACTCCTACGAGCAGTACTTC
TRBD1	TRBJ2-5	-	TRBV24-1	CATSDFGTGPQETQYF	TGTGCCACCAGTGATTTTGGGACAGGCCCTCAAGAGACCCAGTACTTC
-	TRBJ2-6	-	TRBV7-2	CASSSQTSGANVLTF	TGTGCCAGCAGCTCGCAGACCTCTGGGGCCAACGTCCTGACTTTC
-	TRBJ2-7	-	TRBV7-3	CASSFFREFTYEQYF	TGTGCCAGCAGCTTCTTTCGGGAGTTCACCTACGAGCAGTACTTC
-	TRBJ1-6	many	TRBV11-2	CASSLARAQGIRSPLHF	TGTGCCAGCAGCTTAGCACGGGCCCAGGGTATCCGATCACCCCTCCACTTT
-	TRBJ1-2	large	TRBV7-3	CASSLGPNLYGYTF	TGTGCCAGCAGCCTTGGGCCTAACCTCTATGGCTACACCTTC
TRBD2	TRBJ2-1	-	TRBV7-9	CASSFYGEGSYEQFF	TGTGCCAGCAGCTTCTACGGGGAGGGCAGCTATGAGCAGTTCTTC
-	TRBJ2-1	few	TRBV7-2	CASSLEQIYNEQFF	TGTGCCAGCAGCTTAGAACAGATATACAATGAGCAGTTCTTC
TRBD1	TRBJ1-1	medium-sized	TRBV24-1	CATSEETGGAFF	TGTGCCACCAGTGAAGAGACAGGGGGAGCTTTCTTT
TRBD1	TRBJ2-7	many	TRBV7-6	CASSPTGGYEQYF	TGTGCCAGCAGCCCTACAGGGGGCTACGAGCAGTACTTC
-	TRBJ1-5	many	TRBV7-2	CASSLLSGNQPQHF	TGTGCCAGCAGCTTATTATCTGGCAATCAGCCCCAGCATTTT
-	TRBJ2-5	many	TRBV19	CASSPVGGRRSETQYF	TGTGCCAGTAGTCCAGTGGGGGGTCGGAGGAGTGAGACCCAGTACTTC
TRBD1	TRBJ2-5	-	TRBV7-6	CASSLGDRDGETQYF	TGTGCCAGCAGCTTAGGGGACAGGGATGGAGAGACCCAGTACTTC
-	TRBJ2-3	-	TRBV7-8	CASSLAGNGGNTQYF	TGTGCCAGCAGCTTAGCTGGAAACGGAGGAAATACGCAGTATTTT
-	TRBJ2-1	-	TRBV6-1	CASRFKGTSRDEQFF	TGTGCCAGCAGATTTAAGGGAACTAGCCGCGATGAGCAGTTCTTC
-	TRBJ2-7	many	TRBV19	CASSINIYNEQYF	TGTGCCAGTAGTATAAACATATACAATGAGCAGTACTTC
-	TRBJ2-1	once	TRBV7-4	CASSLALGGFYNEQFF	TGTGCCAGCAGCTTAGCGCTGGGTGGATTCTACAATGAGCAGTTCTTC
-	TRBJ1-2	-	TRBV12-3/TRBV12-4	CASTPTGKGSNYGYTF	TGTGCCAGCACCCCGACAGGTAAGGGGTCTAACTATGGCTACACCTTC
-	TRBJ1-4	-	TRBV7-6	CASRSIGQGEEKLFF	TGTGCCAGCAGGAGTATCGGGCAGGGAGAGGAAAAACTGTTTTTT
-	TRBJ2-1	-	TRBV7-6	CASSFLGRDEQFF	TGTGCCAGCAGCTTCCTGGGTAGGGATGAGCAGTTCTTC